Reported below is one TCR beta chain. Its antigen is undetermined. The CDR3 contains 16 residues. Deletions cut 4 bases from V and 3 bases from J, with 20 bases between. Per germline, CDR1 SGHDT and CDR2 YYEEEE. This sample was included in a study of cytomegalovirus exposure and HLA in healthy donors. General observations from the study: Testing in vitro showed a few CMV-associated chains specific for CMV antigens. Among immune exposure information, only CMV serostatus was available.

PCR amplification relied on 60 Vbeta primers (plus 13 Jbeta primers). Data came from immunoSEQ multiplex PCR; TCRdb stores just in-frame clones and leaves some out. The sample carries about 190,000 clones, about 80% recorded once. J is TRBJ2-7 and V is TRBV5-6; possible D gene TRBD2, 6 bases. The sequence derives from a woman younger than 35 in good health and CMV-seropositive. The sample comprised PBMCs. CDR3 in amino acids: CASSRVLGLKYYEQYF. As DNA, the CDR3 is TGTGCCAGCAGCCGCGTCTTGGGACTGAAATACTACGAGCAGTACTTC.